The T cell receptor (beta chain) described here comes from a study of cytomegalovirus exposure and HLA in healthy donors. Whole-study results and caveats: Excluded were some V segments that proved indistinguishable, including TRBV6-2 and TRBV6-3. Reports indicate that TCR beta sequences accurately predicted the HLA-A and HLA-B alleles of most subjects. Earlier analysis looked at TCR beta V segments, and most were productive about 90% or about 30% of the time. A later analysis revealed that TCR association rates differed between HLA loci, peaking at DRB1 and bottoming out at HLA-C.

Remarks on this clone: What it binds is unknown.

PCR employed 60 Vbeta and 13 Jbeta primers. The table came from immunoSEQ multiplex PCR; TCRdb's copy has only in-frame clones and leaves some out. Of 90,000 to 150,000 clones listed, over 70% are singletons. Unmatched junction bases numbered 4, after V lost 2 bases and J lost 4 bases. Per germline, CDR1 MNHNY and CDR2 SVGAGI (reference sequence). This CDR3 contains 15 residues. The chain employs TRBV6-6 and TRBJ2-2; 7 nucleotides align to TRBD1. Sequenced: PBMCs. The TCR sequence derives from a woman aged 18-30 years in good health and CMV-seronegative. The CDR3 DNA is TGTGCCAGCAGTTACGGACAGGCATTCACCGGGGAGCTGTTTTTT. Residues: CASSYGQAFTGELFF.